A selection of T cell receptor beta chains follows, all from one sample in a study of blood T cell repertoires in COVID-19. TCRdb's table, derived via immunoSEQ multiplex PCR, lists solely in-frame clones and lacks some. The sample includes approximately 220,000 clones, about 88% seen only once; the top ten take just over 2.5%. The specimen was PBMCs or T cells enriched from blood (not recorded which). The receptors stem from a woman aged 25 to 39 who had recovered from COVID-19. Both conserved end residues are part of each CDR3. The D gene is left open where the match is weak. Part of the rows lack a size; the others show once, few, many or a class for expanded clones.

j_call clone_size v_call d_call cdr3_aa cdr3_nt
TRBJ1-1 . TRBV4-3 . CASSQVDSRPLRTEAFF TGCGCCAGCAGCCAAGTGGACAGCCGCCCCCTCCGCACTGAAGCTTTCTTT
TRBJ2-2 once TRBV3-1/TRBV3-2 TRBD2 CASSHLAGGNTGELFF TGTGCCAGCAGCCACTTAGCGGGGGGGAACACCGGGGAGCTGTTTTTT
TRBJ1-4 . TRBV18 . CASSPTGDATNEKLFF TGTGCCAGCTCACCTACGGGGGATGCAACTAATGAAAAACTGTTTTTT
TRBJ1-1 few TRBV4-2 . CASSQDQRDSSNTEAFF TGTGCCAGCAGCCAAGATCAACGAGACAGTTCGAACACTGAAGCTTTCTTT
TRBJ2-1 few TRBV5-1 TRBD2 CASSTGLAGIGEEQFF TGCGCCAGCAGCACCGGACTAGCGGGGATAGGGGAGGAGCAGTTCTTC
TRBJ1-6 . TRBV7-2 . CASSPGRVWSPLHF TGTGCCAGCAGCCCTGGGAGGGTATGGTCACCCCTCCACTTT
TRBJ2-3 . TRBV5-5 . CASSPRGRDTQYF TGTGCCAGCAGCCCCAGAGGGCGGGATACGCAGTATTTT
TRBJ1-3 once TRBV4-3 . CASSQDRSSGNTIYF TGCGCCAGCAGCCAAGATAGGAGCTCTGGAAACACCATATATTTT
TRBJ2-5 . TRBV2 TRBD1 CASSVRQGKETQYF TGTGCCAGCAGTGTCCGACAGGGGAAGGAGACCCAGTACTTC
TRBJ1-2 . TRBV4-1 . CASSHSGISGYTF TGCGCCAGCAGCCACTCAGGGATAAGCGGCTACACCTTC
TRBJ2-2 . TRBV7-3 . CASSPRQPYRLGNTGELFF TGTGCCAGCAGCCCCCGTCAACCATACAGGTTAGGGAACACCGGGGAGCTGTTTTTT
TRBJ1-2 . TRBV12-3/TRBV12-4 . CASTITGHYGYTF TGTGCCAGCACCATAACAGGGCACTATGGCTACACCTTC
TRBJ2-7 . TRBV12-3/TRBV12-4 . CASSPLGGYEQYF TGTGCCAGCAGTCCACTGGGGGGCTACGAGCAGTACTTC
TRBJ1-2 . TRBV3-1/TRBV3-2 . CASSQDRLAGEEVEGYTF TGTGCCAGCAGCCAAGACAGATTGGCAGGGGAAGAGGTGGAAGGCTACACCTTC
TRBJ2-5 . TRBV27 . CARRPGTSQETQYF TGTGCCAGGAGACCCGGGACATCCCAAGAGACCCAGTACTTC
TRBJ1-5 once TRBV24-1 . CATSDVLAPGREVQPQHF TGTGCCACCAGTGATGTTCTAGCGCCAGGGAGAGAGGTTCAGCCCCAGCATTTT
TRBJ1-2 . TRBV19 . CASSIATAHGYTF TGTGCCAGTAGTATTGCGACAGCCCATGGCTACACCTTC
TRBJ2-7 . TRBV27 . CASSLSDSYEQYF TGTGCCAGCAGTTTATCAGACAGCTACGAGCAGTACTTC
TRBJ1-5 . TRBV29-1 TRBD1 CSVQGQEHQPQHF TGCAGCGTTCAAGGACAGGAACATCAGCCCCAGCATTTT
TRBJ1-2 . TRBV19 TRBD1 CASSLDRGIRGYTF TGTGCCAGTAGTTTGGACAGGGGAATACGGGGCTACACCTTC
TRBJ1-1 many TRBV5-1 TRBD1 CASSWGTEGEAFF TGCGCCAGCAGCTGGGGGACAGAGGGTGAAGCTTTCTTT
TRBJ2-1 . TRBV7-3 TRBD2 CASSLLAGPYNEQFF TGTGCCAGCAGCTTACTAGCGGGGCCCTACAATGAGCAGTTCTTC
TRBJ1-2 . TRBV18 . CASSSKTGPIGYTF TGTGCCAGCTCCTCAAAGACAGGTCCTATAGGCTACACCTTC
TRBJ2-1 . TRBV6-2/TRBV6-3 . CASSYELSTLSYNEQFF TGTGCCAGCAGTTACGAACTTTCTACCCTCTCCTACAATGAGCAGTTCTTC
TRBJ1-2 . TRBV9 . CASSVYEYGYTF TGTGCCAGCAGCGTATACGAGTATGGCTACACCTTC
TRBJ1-1 . TRBV7-8 . CASSYQGPNTEAFF TGTGCCAGCAGCTATCAGGGGCCGAACACTGAAGCTTTCTTT
TRBJ2-3 . TRBV7-8 TRBD1 CASSLIGTEGTDTQYF TGTGCCAGCAGCCTCATCGGGACAGAGGGGACAGATACGCAGTATTTT
TRBJ2-7 . TRBV28 . CASSLQGYEQYF TGTGCCAGCAGTTTACAGGGCTACGAGCAGTACTTC
TRBJ2-1 . TRBV5-3 . CARSPLTRWGLNEQFF TGTGCCAGAAGCCCCTTGACTCGGTGGGGCCTTAATGAGCAGTTCTTC
TRBJ2-2 few TRBV7-8 . CASSLAGGRNLANTGELFF TGTGCCAGCAGCTTAGCGGGGGGGCGAAACCTAGCGAACACCGGGGAGCTGTTTTTT
TRBJ2-1 . TRBV14 TRBD1 CASSHWTGVHEQFF TGTGCCAGCAGCCACTGGACAGGGGTACATGAGCAGTTCTTC
TRBJ1-4 . TRBV5-1 TRBD1 CASSIQGAVGEKLFF TGCGCCAGCAGTATACAGGGGGCAGTTGGTGAAAAACTGTTTTTT
TRBJ1-2 few TRBV7-2 TRBD1 CASSLPVGTGFGYTF TGTGCCAGCAGCTTACCAGTTGGGACAGGATTTGGCTACACCTTC
TRBJ2-7 . TRBV30 TRBD2 CAWDVWGLPTYEQYF TGTGCCTGGGACGTATGGGGACTACCAACCTACGAGCAGTACTTC
TRBJ2-2 once TRBV7-2 . CASSGSRGTGELFF TGTGCCAGCAGCGGCTCCCGTGGCACCGGGGAGCTGTTTTTT
TRBJ1-1 . TRBV5-1 TRBD1 CASSLGDRGKHTEAFF TGCGCCAGCAGCTTGGGGGACAGGGGAAAGCACACTGAAGCTTTCTTT
TRBJ1-1 . TRBV5-1 . CASSSTVNTEAFF TGCGCCAGCAGTTCTACAGTGAACACTGAAGCTTTCTTT
TRBJ2-5 once TRBV7-6 . CASSLAGDRETQYF TGTGCCAGCAGCTTAGCAGGGGATCGAGAGACCCAGTACTTC
TRBJ1-1 . TRBV4-3 TRBD1 CASSQDWGQLNTEAFF TGCGCCAGCAGCCAAGATTGGGGACAGCTGAACACTGAAGCTTTCTTT
TRBJ1-6 once TRBV5-5 . CASSLGSSYNSPLHF TGTGCCAGCAGCTTGGGGAGCTCCTATAATTCACCCCTCCACTTT
TRBJ2-1 . TRBV7-6 . CASSLVGGHINNEQFF TGTGCCAGCAGCTTAGTAGGGGGACACATAAACAATGAGCAGTTCTTC
TRBJ2-1 . TRBV4-3 . CASSQDRVDYNEQFF TGCGCCAGCAGCCAAGACAGGGTAGACTACAATGAGCAGTTCTTC
TRBJ2-5 . TRBV27 TRBD2 CASKHGGGETQYF TGTGCCAGCAAACACGGGGGGGGAGAGACCCAGTACTTC
TRBJ2-3 few TRBV29-1 TRBD1 CSGINPGQVSDTQYF TGCAGCGGCATAAACCCGGGACAGGTTTCAGATACGCAGTATTTT
TRBJ1-5 . TRBV27 TRBD1 CASSPNRGRGNQPQHF TGTGCCAGCAGTCCTAACAGGGGGCGAGGCAATCAGCCCCAGCATTTT
TRBJ2-3 . TRBV11-3 TRBD1 CASSSRQGSDTQYF TGTGCCAGCAGCTCACGACAGGGGAGCGATACGCAGTATTTT
TRBJ1-5 once TRBV9 . CASSTDGGLNQPQHF TGTGCCAGCAGCACCGACGGTGGACTTAATCAGCCCCAGCATTTT
TRBJ2-2 once TRBV10-3 TRBD2 CATMGLANTGELFF TGTGCCACGATGGGACTAGCGAACACCGGGGAGCTGTTTTTT
TRBJ2-1 . TRBV4-3 TRBD2 CASSQDGAGGYVSYNEQFF TGCGCCAGCAGCCAAGATGGAGCGGGGGGGTATGTCTCCTACAATGAGCAGTTCTTC
TRBJ2-7 . TRBV12-3/TRBV12-4 . CASAFRQDSEQYF TGTGCCAGCGCCTTCAGACAGGACAGCGAGCAGTACTTC
TRBJ2-1 . TRBV5-8 TRBD1 CASSLTGNGYNEQFF TGTGCCAGCAGCCTGACAGGGAATGGGTACAATGAGCAGTTCTTC
TRBJ1-4 once TRBV29-1 . CSVEAEKLFF TGCAGCGTTGAGGCTGAAAAACTGTTTTTT
TRBJ1-2 . TRBV4-1 . CASSQPHSLTF TGCGCCAGCAGCCAACCCCACTCTCTCACCTTC
TRBJ2-3 . TRBV6-7 TRBD2 CASSCPAGGERDTQYF TGTGCCAGCAGTTGCCCAGCGGGGGGGGAGAGAGATACGCAGTATTTT
TRBJ2-3 . TRBV9 TRBD2 CASSVGFSGDDTQYF TGTGCCAGCAGCGTGGGATTCAGCGGGGATGATACGCAGTATTTT
TRBJ1-6 . TRBV19 TRBD1 CASTAVGTGIYNSPLHF TGTGCCAGTACCGCCGTAGGGACAGGGATCTATAATTCACCCCTCCACTTT
TRBJ1-6 . TRBV18 TRBD1 CASSPGQGAGNSPLHF TGTGCCAGCTCACCGGGACAGGGGGCCGGTAATTCACCCCTCCACTTT